This entry lists 12 T cell receptor beta chains sequenced from one sample in a study of blood T cell repertoires in COVID-19. Sequencing was performed with immunoSEQ multiplex PCR; in TCRdb, only in-frame clones are kept and a portion is missing. The sample consists of under 200,000 clones, around four fifths of them appearing once. The sample was peripheral blood. These receptors all come from a man between 65 and 85 years old with active or convalescent COVID-19.

This chain joins TRBV7-9 and TRBJ1-1, with D tentatively TRBD1 (6 bases). The germline V gene encodes CDR1 SEHNR and CDR2 FQNEAQ (reference sequence). Trimming removed 3 bases from V and 2 bases from J, with 10 bases in between. This CDR3 is 14 amino acids long. CDR3 residues: CASSFYRDNTEAFF. In DNA form, the CDR3 reads TGTGCCAGCAGCTTCTACAGGGATAACACTGAAGCTTTCTTT. The variable domain in full, completed from reference TRBV7-9 and TRBJ1-1, reads DTGVSQNPRHKITKRGQNVTFRCDPISEHNRLYWYRQTLGQGPEFLTYFQNEAQLEKSRLLSDRFSAERPKGSFSTLEIQRTEQGDSAMYLCASSFYRDNTEAFFGQGTRLTVV.

A remark on this clone: The sample carries other DNA sequences with the same CDR3. V usage is TRBV12-5 and J usage is TRBJ1-1; D remains ambiguous. The CDR3 sequence is 13 residues long. Trimming shortened V by 1 base and J by 5 bases, and 8 bases separated the two germline ends. Looked up from germline, CDR1 is LGHNT and CDR2 is FRNRAP. As DNA, the CDR3 is TGTGCTAGTGGTTTGGAAGAGGGAACTGAAGCTTTCTTT. Encoded protein: CASGLEEGTEAFF.

The chain uses TRBV6-5 and TRBJ2-1; TRBD2 agrees at 9 bases. The CDR3 spans 15 residues. Germline V gene sequence: CDR1 MNHEY, CDR2 SVGAGI. The trim removed 0 bases at V and 7 bases at J, leaving 4 bases unmatched. DNA for the CDR3: TGTGCCAGCAGTTACTCCTGGCGGGAGGGGAATGAGCAGTTCTTC. It translates to CASSYSWREGNEQFF.

This chain joins TRBV9 and TRBJ2-3, with 12 bases that match TRBD2. Trimming at V came to 6 bases and at J to 3 bases, leaving 5 bases not matched to a gene. In germline, CDR1 is SGDLS, CDR2 YYNGEE. The CDR3 spans 15 residues. DNA for the CDR3: TGTGCCAGCACCTTTGGGACTAGCGGGACAGATACGCAGTATTTT. As protein: CASTFGTSGTDTQYF.

The table lists this clone with a count of one. The chain recombines TRBV18 with TRBJ2-6; weak D call: TRBD1 (5 bases). Germline loops: CDR1 KGHSH, CDR2 LQKENI. The V end was cut by 3 bases, the J end by 0 bases, with 18 bases between. The CDR3 is made up of 19 amino acids. CDR3 loop: CASSPRAHSSLSGANVLTF. DNA of the CDR3: TGTGCCAGCTCACCCAGGGCTCACTCCTCTCTCTCTGGGGCCAACGTCCTGACTTTC. The variable domain in full, completed from reference TRBV18 and TRBJ2-6, reads NAGVMQNPRHLVRRRGQEARLRCSPMKGHSHVYWYRQLPEEGLKFMVYLQKENIIDESGMPKERFSAEFPKEGPSILRIQQVVRGDSAAYFCASSPRAHSSLSGANVLTFGAGSRLTVL.

In nucleotides, the CDR3 is TGTGCCAGTGTCGACCAGGGCCTGAACACTGAAGCTTTCTTT. Encoded protein: CASVDQGLNTEAFF. This chain links TRBV6-5 with TRBJ1-1, with a possible D match to TRBD1 (5 bases). V lost 9 bases and J 0 bases, leaving 14 bases between the germline ends. The CDR3 has 14 amino acids. Germline CDR1 reads MNHEY; CDR2 reads SVGAGI.

The chain has TRBV2 and TRBJ1-1, with D possibly matching TRBD1 (6 bases). Trimming left V 7 bases short and J 0 bases short, with 9 bases between. The length of the CDR3 is 13 residues. The germline CDR1 and CDR2 sequences are SNHLY and FYNNEI. The CDR3 spells CASTAGVNTEAFF. CDR3 DNA: TGTGCCAGCACCGCAGGGGTGAACACTGAAGCTTTCTTT. The entire variable domain, with the rest obtained from reference TRBV2 and TRBJ1-1, is as follows: EPEVTQTPSHQVTQMGQEVILRCVPISNHLYFYWYRQILGQKVEFLVSFYNNEISEKSEIFDDQFSVERPDGSNFTLKIRSTKLEDSAMYFCASTAGVNTEAFFGQGTRLTVV.

This clone appeared a single time. The chain is built from TRBV6-5 and TRBJ1-2; D is unresolved. CDR3 length: 15 residues. CDR1 and CDR2 from the germline V gene are MNHEY and SVGAGI. V was trimmed by 4 bases and J by 1 base, leaving 13 bases between them. The chain's CDR3 is CASSSPGYLNYGYTF. In DNA form, the CDR3 reads TGTGCCAGCAGTTCTCCGGGATACCTTAACTATGGCTACACCTTC.

The gene calls are TRBV27 and TRBJ1-5; no clear D gene. The CDR3 sequence is 16 residues long. Trimming removed 3 bases at V and 2 bases at J, with 14 bases between. Germline V gene data show CDR1 as MNHEY and CDR2 as SMNVEV (reference sequence). The CDR3 reads CASSFEHPRGNQPQHF. As DNA, the CDR3 is TGTGCCAGCAGTTTCGAGCATCCGAGGGGCAATCAGCCCCAGCATTTT.

A note on this clone: The sample holds other DNA sequences that translate to the same CDR3. This chain joins TRBV3-1 (or the pseudogene TRBV3-2) and TRBJ2-3, with D perhaps matching TRBD2 (5 bases). Trimming took 2 bases from V and 4 from J, leaving 10 bases between them. CDR1 and CDR2 (germline): LGHDT, YNNKEL (reference sequence). The CDR3 has 14 residues. This CDR3 reads CASSQSGSADTQYF. DNA of the CDR3: TGTGCCAGCAGCCAAAGTGGGAGCGCAGATACGCAGTATTTT.

The V gene is TRBV7-2, the J gene TRBJ1-2; possible D gene TRBD1, 5 bases. CDR3 size: 14 residues. Germline-derived CDR1 and CDR2 are SGHTA and FQGNSA. The V end lost 6 bases, the J end lost 6 bases, and 17 bases lay between the germline ends. The CDR3 is CASRRQRGGDGYTF. The DNA of the CDR3 is TGTGCCAGCAGACGACAACGGGGCGGGGATGGCTACACCTTC.

This clone was counted once. This chain connects TRBV11-2 to TRBJ1-5, with D possibly matching TRBD1 (5 bases). Germline CDR1 SGHAT, CDR2 FQNNGV. The V end was cut by 4 bases, the J end by 4 bases, with 11 bases between. The CDR3 has 14 residues. The CDR3 nucleotides read TGTGCCAGCAGCTCGGGACTGAGTAATCAGCCCCAGCATTTT. Translation: CASSSGLSNQPQHF.